The rows below give T cell receptor beta chains drawn from one sample of a study of shared clonotypes between healthy human individuals. Profiled with immunoSEQ multiplex PCR; TCRdb holds only in-frame clones, not every one. The sample has hundreds of thousands of clones; roughly 72% are singletons. Sequenced: PBMCs. The receptors originated from a woman between 40 and 50 years old in good health. Some clones in this sample may be carry-over from other donors' samples. The CDR3 runs from the conserved cysteine through the conserved F or W. A D gene is named only where the DNA matches it firmly. Clone sizes are given selectively: once, few, many, or a class where the clone is expanded.

J,D,size,V,DNA,CDR3
TRBJ2-5,TRBD2,once,TRBV9,TGTGCCAGCAGCGTAGTGCCCGGGGAGGGAGAGACCCAGTACTTC,CASSVVPGEGETQYF
TRBJ2-7,-,-,TRBV6-1,TGTGCCAGCAGGCCTTCCGGGACACACCACGAGCAGTACTTC,CASRPSGTHHEQYF
TRBJ2-3,-,-,TRBV19,TGTGCCAGTAGTATTTCCGGGGCAGATACGCAGTATTTT,CASSISGADTQYF
TRBJ2-6,TRBD2,-,TRBV7-9,TGTGCCAGCAGCTTAGGGGGAGGGCTCCTATCTGGGGCCAACGTCCTGACTTTC,CASSLGGGLLSGANVLTF
TRBJ2-6,-,-,TRBV5-6,TGTGCCAGCAGCTACTCTGGAGCCAACGTCCTGACTTTC,CASSYSGANVLTF
TRBJ2-1,-,few,TRBV28,TGTGCCAGCAGCCTTCCCTCAAACAGGGTCGGTGAGCAGTTCTTC,CASSLPSNRVGEQFF
TRBJ1-5,-,-,TRBV6-1,TGTGCCAGCACCAGTACCAGCAATCAGCCCCAGCATTTT,CASTSTSNQPQHF
TRBJ2-5,TRBD2,few,TRBV11-2,TGTGCCAGCAGCTTATACGGCGGGAGCTCTGGGTCAGAGACCCAGTACTTC,CASSLYGGSSGSETQYF
TRBJ1-4,TRBD1,-,TRBV5-6,TGTGCCAGCGCGCAGGGGGCGAGTGAAAAACTGTTTTTT,CASAQGASEKLFF
TRBJ1-2,-,-,TRBV19,TGTGCCAGTAGTCCATGGGACTTGAAGGGCTATGGCTACACCTTC,CASSPWDLKGYGYTF
TRBJ2-2,-,-,TRBV7-3,TGTGCCAGCAGCTTAACGGCGGGACGCACCGGGGAGCTGTTTTTT,CASSLTAGRTGELFF
TRBJ1-1,-,-,TRBV10-2,TGCGCCAGCAGCTTCGGGGGGAGAACTGAAGCTTTCTTT,CASSFGGRTEAFF
TRBJ2-3,TRBD2,-,TRBV28,TGTGCCAGCACTGGCGGGAGGGGCTATACGCAGTATTTT,CASTGGRGYTQYF
TRBJ2-4,-,-,TRBV7-8,TGTGCCAGCAGCCCGCGGGCCGGGACAGCCAAAAACATTCAGTACTTC,CASSPRAGTAKNIQYF
TRBJ2-7,TRBD2,-,TRBV7-3,TGTGCCAGCAGCCCGAGCGGGATTCCGCCCTACGAGCAGTACTTC,CASSPSGIPPYEQYF
TRBJ2-7,-,-,TRBV10-1,TGCGCCGCGCCCGTTTTTGGGCAGTACTTC,CAAPVFGQYF
TRBJ1-2,-,-,TRBV28,TGTGCCAGCAGCACCGGGTCGGGGGTCGGAGTAGGCTACACCTTC,CASSTGSGVGVGYTF
TRBJ1-6,-,-,TRBV7-2,TGTGCCAGCAGCTTAACACCACCACCTACTAATTCACCCCTCCACTTT,CASSLTPPPTNSPLHF
TRBJ2-7,-,few,TRBV28,TGTGCCAGCGGCAACGAGGGGCCCCCCTACGAGCAGTACTTC,CASGNEGPPYEQYF
TRBJ2-1,TRBD2,-,TRBV5-1,TGCGCCAGCAGCGAGCGGGAGGGCCCTTACAATGAGCAGTTCTTC,CASSEREGPYNEQFF
TRBJ2-5,-,-,TRBV4-2,TGTGCCAGCAGCCAAGTATGGAGCGGGCGAGAGACCCAGTACTTC,CASSQVWSGRETQYF
TRBJ2-1,TRBD2,-,TRBV18,TGTGCCAGCTCACCACGAACGGGGCTAGCGGGAGTTGATGAGCAGTTCTTC,CASSPRTGLAGVDEQFF
TRBJ1-5,-,-,TRBV19,TGTGCCAGTAGTATAGGAGGCGGCCATAGCAATCAGCCCCAGCATTTT,CASSIGGGHSNQPQHF
TRBJ2-2,-,-,TRBV5-1,TGCGCCAGCAGCTTGGGGGTGTCCACCGGGGAGCTGTTTTTT,CASSLGVSTGELFF
TRBJ2-7,-,few,TRBV7-2,TGTGCCAGCAGCTTAGCGTCAGTTGGCGAGCAGTACTTC,CASSLASVGEQYF
TRBJ1-1,-,few,TRBV4-2,TGTGCCAGCAGCCAACCGACGACAGAGATGGCTGAAGCTTTCTTT,CASSQPTTEMAEAFF
TRBJ2-5,TRBD1,-,TRBV30,TGTGCCTGGAGTCGACAGGGACAAGAGACCCAGTACTTC,CAWSRQGQETQYF
TRBJ1-5,-,-,TRBV4-2,TGTGCCAGCAGCCACGAAGGTCGCAATCAGCCCCAGCATTTT,CASSHEGRNQPQHF
TRBJ2-5,-,-,TRBV2,TGTGCCAGCAGTGAAGGGCGGACACCGCAAGAGACCCAGTACTTC,CASSEGRTPQETQYF
TRBJ1-2,TRBD1,-,TRBV2,TGTGCCCGGAGGAGCGGGACAGGGACTTCGTATGGCTACACCTTC,CARRSGTGTSYGYTF
TRBJ1-2,-,-,TRBV28,TGTGCCAGCAGTCCTGACAGCAACTATGGCTACACCTTC,CASSPDSNYGYTF
TRBJ2-7,TRBD1,-,TRBV6-6,TGTGCCAGCAGTGCCGACCCCACAGGGGGCGAGCAGTACTTC,CASSADPTGGEQYF
TRBJ2-5,TRBD1,-,TRBV5-5,TGTGCCAGCAGCTTCCGGGACAGCCAAGAGACCCAGTACTTC,CASSFRDSQETQYF
TRBJ2-7,TRBD1,-,TRBV6-1,TGTGCCAGCAGTGAGACAGGGGATAGCTCCTACGAGCAGTACTTC,CASSETGDSSYEQYF
TRBJ2-5,-,-,TRBV2,TGTGCCAGTGGCCCCAGGGAAAGAGAGACCCAGTACTTC,CASGPRERETQYF
TRBJ2-3,-,-,TRBV5-1,TGCGCCAGCAGCGACGGACTTGTTAGAGGGACAGATACGCAGTATTTT,CASSDGLVRGTDTQYF
TRBJ2-5,-,-,TRBV5-4,TGTGCCAGCAGCCCGGGGACTGAGCTCCCCCAGTACTTC,CASSPGTELPQYF
TRBJ1-1,-,-,TRBV28,TGTGCCAGCAGTTCCTCCCCACAGGCGACGAACACTGAAGCTTTCTTT,CASSSSPQATNTEAFF
TRBJ2-5,-,-,TRBV7-9,TGTGCCAGCAGATCCGGACAGGGAGGGCAGACCCAGTACTTC,CASRSGQGGQTQYF
TRBJ2-1,-,once,TRBV6-5,TGTGCCAGCAGACATACGAGCAATGAGCAGTTCTTC,CASRHTSNEQFF
TRBJ2-7,-,once,TRBV6-1,TGTGCCAGCAGTGAATTAGCTAGCGTCACCTACGAGCAGTACTTC,CASSELASVTYEQYF
TRBJ1-5,-,-,TRBV7-9,TGTGCCAGCAGCTTATCATCCCGCGCTGGGCCCCAGCATTTT,CASSLSSRAGPQHF
TRBJ2-2,-,once,TRBV11-2,TGTGCCAGCAGCTTGGGGGCGGGATCGAACACCGGGGAGCTGTTTTTT,CASSLGAGSNTGELFF
TRBJ2-1,TRBD2,-,TRBV2,TGTGCCAGCACCAAGGCTAGCGGGAGAGGCGGTAACAATGAGCAGTTCTTC,CASTKASGRGGNNEQFF
TRBJ2-5,TRBD2,-,TRBV4-2,TGTGCCAGCAGCCAAGAGCCGGGACTAGCGGGCCAAGAGACCCAGTACTTC,CASSQEPGLAGQETQYF
TRBJ2-1,-,few,TRBV27,TGTGCCAGCAGTTTGGGGAATGAGCAGTTCTTC,CASSLGNEQFF
TRBJ2-7,-,-,TRBV19,TGTGCCAGTAGTCTTCAGGCATCCTACGAGCAGTACTTC,CASSLQASYEQYF
TRBJ2-3,-,-,TRBV27,TGTGCCAGCAGTTTATTGTGGACGGAAGGAGATACGCAGTATTTT,CASSLLWTEGDTQYF
TRBJ2-2,-,-,TRBV28,TGTGCCAGCAAAAGCTCCTCCGAGTCCGGGGAGCTGTTTTTT,CASKSSSESGELFF
TRBJ2-7,TRBD2,once,TRBV7-2,TGTGCCAGCAGCCAGATAGCGGGAAAGGGGGTCGAGCAGTACTTC,CASSQIAGKGVEQYF
TRBJ2-2,-,-,TRBV5-1,TGCGCCAGCAGCTTGGCCAGTTGGTCGAACACCGGGGAGCTGTTTTTT,CASSLASWSNTGELFF
TRBJ2-1,TRBD1,once,TRBV2,TGTGCCAGCAGTGGGGGGGTGCGGACAGGGCCGTCCTTGGGCAATGAGCAGTTCTTC,CASSGGVRTGPSLGNEQFF
TRBJ2-1,-,-,TRBV5-1,TGCGCCAGCAGCATGTCCACCCTATCCTACAATGAGCAGTTCTTC,CASSMSTLSYNEQFF
TRBJ1-1,-,-,TRBV7-2,TGTGCCAGCAGCTTAGGTGGTGGGGACACTGAAGCTTTCTTT,CASSLGGGDTEAFF
TRBJ1-6,-,-,TRBV11-2,TGTGCCAGCAGCTATAATTCACCCCTCCACTTT,CASSYNSPLHF